This section outlines one T cell receptor beta chain sequence together with its context. Its antigen is unknown. This CDR3 is built from 17 residues. V gave up 0 bases and J gave up 2 bases; unmatched junction bases: 6. Per the germline V gene, CDR1 is LGHNA and CDR2 is YNFKEQ. CD45RO-negative cells were positively selected for CCR7, leaving out terminally differentiated effector memory CD45RA+ cells. There were only Caucasian adults among the donors, and all lived in Nashville, Tennessee. This entry comes from a study of shared clonotypes between healthy human individuals. Study-level points and caveats: Naive CD4 clonotypes overlapped across a handful of donors at around 5%. What rarefaction showed was incomplete sorted-subset sequencing despite large depth.

Several immunoSEQ plates held equal portions of the genomic DNA taken from each subset. Assay: immunoSEQ multiplex PCR; the TCRdb copy retains only in-frame clones and omits some. The sample has roughly 2 million clones, just under 95% seen once. This TCR came from a man aged 18 to 29 in good health. Sequencing was performed on naive CD8+ T cells sorted from blood. V is TRBV4-2 and J is TRBJ2-1; 8 nucleotides agree with TRBD2. In DNA, the CDR3 is TGTGCCAGCAGCCAAGAATGGCCGGGGGGGCCCTACAATGAGCAGTTCTTC. As protein: CASSQEWPGGPYNEQFF.